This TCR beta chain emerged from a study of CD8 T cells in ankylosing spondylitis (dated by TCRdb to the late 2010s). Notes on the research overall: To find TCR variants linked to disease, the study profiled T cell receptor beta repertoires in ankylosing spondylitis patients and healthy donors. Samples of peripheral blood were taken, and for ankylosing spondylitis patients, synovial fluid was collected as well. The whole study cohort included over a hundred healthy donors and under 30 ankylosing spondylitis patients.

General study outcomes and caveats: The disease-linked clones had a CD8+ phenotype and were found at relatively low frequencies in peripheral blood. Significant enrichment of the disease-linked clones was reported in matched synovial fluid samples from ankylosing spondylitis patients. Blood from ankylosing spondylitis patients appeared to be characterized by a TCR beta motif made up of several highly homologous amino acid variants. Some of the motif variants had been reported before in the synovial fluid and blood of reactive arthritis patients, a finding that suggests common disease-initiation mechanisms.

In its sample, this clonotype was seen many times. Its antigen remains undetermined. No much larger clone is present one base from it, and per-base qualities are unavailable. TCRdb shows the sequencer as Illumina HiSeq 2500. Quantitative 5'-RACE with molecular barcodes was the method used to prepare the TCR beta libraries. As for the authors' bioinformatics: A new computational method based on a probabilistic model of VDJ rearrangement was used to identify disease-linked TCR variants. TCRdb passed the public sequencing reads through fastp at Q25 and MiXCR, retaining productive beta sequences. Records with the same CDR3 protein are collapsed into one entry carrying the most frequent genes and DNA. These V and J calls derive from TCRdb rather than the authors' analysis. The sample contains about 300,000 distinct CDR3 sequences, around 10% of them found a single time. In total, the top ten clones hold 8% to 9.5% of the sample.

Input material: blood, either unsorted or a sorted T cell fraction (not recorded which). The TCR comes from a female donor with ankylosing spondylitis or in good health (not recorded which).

The DNA sequence is as follows: TGTGCCAGCAGTAAGGGGGTGGGTGAGCAGTTCTTC. It translates to CASSKGVGEQFF. The chain is assembled from TRBV6-5 and TRBJ2-1, and the D gene may be TRBD1, 6 bases matching. The V and J ends are trimmed by 5 bases and 9 bases, leaving 11 bases between them. The germline V gene supplies CDR1 MNHEY and CDR2 SVGAGI. The CDR3 starts with the cysteine, ends with the phenylalanine, and has 12 residues. Just the 36-base CDR3 DNA is kept, in frame starting at base 1.